This T cell receptor (beta chain) was recovered during a study of metastatic and nonmetastatic thyroid tumors. Overall study context: Repertoires from malignant and benign thyroid patients were compared across blood and tumor or nodule tissue.

This clone was seen repeatedly, ten times or more. Among the patients, none had received any treatment before thyroid surgery. TCRdb reanalyzed the PCR reads with MiXCR. Here the sample spans tens of thousands of clones, around 25% being singletons. CDR3 length: 18 residues. J lost 1 base, V lost 1 base, and 8 bases had no gene match. The germline V gene encodes CDR1 LGHNA and CDR2 YSLEER. The J gene is TRBJ2-2, the V gene TRBV4-3; 8 bases agree with TRBD2. The sequence came from a female donor with papillary thyroid cancer or a benign thyroid nodule (not recorded which). Some clones in this sample may be carry-over from other donors' samples. Sequencing was done on a sample of blood. This CDR3 is CASSQGHTSGGNTGELFF. DNA for the CDR3: TGCGCCAGCAGCCAAGGGCACACAAGCGGGGGGAACACCGGGGAGCTGTTTTTT.